Detailed here is one TCR beta chain. In the authors' methods: Amplification of reference gene primers provided the estimated nucleated cell counts. The protocol was immunoSEQ multiplex PCR, while the TCRdb copy is restricted to in-frame clones and leaves out a portion. V and J calls and clone size come straight from that table; D and trimming were deduced from the DNA. The repertoire consists of some 5,000 clones, with roughly 88% occurring once and the leading ten covering 2.5% to 3.5%. This sample was included in a study of blood T cell repertoires in COVID-19. Background on the study: COVID-19 samples, acute and convalescent, were from the United States, Italy and Spain.

Trimming stripped 2 bases from V and 5 bases from J, with 7 bases between. Per germline, CDR1 SNHLY and CDR2 FYNNEI. This CDR3 has 13 residues. The V and J genes are TRBV2 and TRBJ1-5; D is uncertain. What was sequenced was peripheral blood. This receptor was obtained from a woman of 80 years or more with acute or convalescent COVID-19. The CDR3 reads CASSEPPDQPQHF. The CDR3 DNA reads TGTGCCAGCAGTGAACCCCCCGATCAGCCCCAGCATTTT.